This T cell receptor beta chain was sequenced during a study of T-cell memory formation after mild COVID-19 (dated by TCRdb to about 2021). In terms of the full investigation: TCR sequence clusters from the two donors were largely donor specific. In a couple of donors, T-cell clones that expanded and contracted after mild COVID-19 were tracked by sequencing TCRalpha and TCRbeta repertoires over time. Two young, previously healthy adult volunteers, one female and one male, were included in the cohort. The paper as a whole reports these results and caveats: The detection of some responding clones in pre-infection memory suggests that pre-existing cross-reactive memory T cells joined the SARS-CoV-2 response. Contracting CD4+ clones turned up mainly in the CM and EM memory subsets, whereas EMRA was where CD8+ clones were enriched. Clones that contracted from day 15 to 85 showed balanced CD4/CD8 phenotypes, whereas a second wave of clones that expanded from day 15 to 37 leaned towards CD4+. SARS-CoV-2 specificity of the second-wave clones peaking on day 37 was not confirmed. Only a couple of mild cases were covered by the study, and larger cohorts that include severe cases with pre-infection samples were considered necessary.

Ficoll-Paque density gradient centrifugation was the method used to isolate PBMCs. The junction carries 9 bases between V and J, which are trimmed by 2 bases and 6 bases respectively. The CDR3, cysteine through phenylalanine, is 13 amino acids long. Kept here is only the CDR3 DNA, which spans 39 bases and is read in frame from base 1. CDR1 and CDR2 (MNHEY, SVGAGI) derive from the germline V gene. This clonotype was detected a few times. Which antigen it targets is not known. Per-nucleotide qualities are absent, and no much larger clonotype sits a single base away. Sequenced using an Illumina NovaSeq 6000. TCRalpha and TCRbeta cDNA libraries were constructed by 5'RACE with constant-segment primers, with sample barcodes and unique molecular identifiers being introduced. Trizol reagent was used to extract RNA from every sample. Libraries were amplified in two PCR steps, with a second sample barcode and Illumina TruSeq adapters added in the second step. Sequencing of the libraries was done on an Illumina NovaSeq, producing 2 x 150 bp paired-end reads. The study's own analysis went as follows. The reads were demultiplexed and collapsed into UMI-guided consensus sequences using migec v1.2.7. With mixcr v2.1.11, UMI consensuses were aligned to TRA and TRB V and J templates and assembled into clonotypes. A clonotype was counted as expanded or contracted only when both edgeR and NoisET called the clonotype significant, with the noise models trained on biological replicates. edgeR calls used a false discovery rate-adjusted p below 0.01 and a log2 fold-change threshold of 1. As an exploratory analysis of dynamics, max-normalized trajectories of the 1000 most abundant clonotypes were examined by PCA with hierarchical clustering. Separately sequenced CD4+ and CD8+ repertoires were used to assign the CD4 or CD8 phenotype of responding clones. Using fastp trimming at Q25 and MiXCR clonotype assembly, TCRdb reanalyzed the public sequencing data and kept in-frame beta chains. For every CDR3 protein sequence, its rows merge into one entry that carries the most common genes and DNA. TCRdb's processing, not the authors' own work, is the source of the V and J calls. The sample data list approximately 260,000 distinct CDR3 sequences, and roughly 18% of these were observed just once. About 21% of the sample goes to the ten largest clones.

This clonotype was obtained from a man aged 18 to 29 who had mild COVID-19 (a few samples of this study predate the infection). The sample titles of this study are shuffled in the database, so cell type and time point are left out; the donor was told from shared clones. Sequencing was carried out using PBMCs or a T cell subset sorted from them (not recorded which). The sequence joins TRBV6-5 to TRBJ2-3; the D gene identity is not certain. The nucleotide sequence reads TGTGCCAGCAGTTACACCCGTGGGGATACGCAGTATTTT. Its protein is CASSYTRGDTQYF.